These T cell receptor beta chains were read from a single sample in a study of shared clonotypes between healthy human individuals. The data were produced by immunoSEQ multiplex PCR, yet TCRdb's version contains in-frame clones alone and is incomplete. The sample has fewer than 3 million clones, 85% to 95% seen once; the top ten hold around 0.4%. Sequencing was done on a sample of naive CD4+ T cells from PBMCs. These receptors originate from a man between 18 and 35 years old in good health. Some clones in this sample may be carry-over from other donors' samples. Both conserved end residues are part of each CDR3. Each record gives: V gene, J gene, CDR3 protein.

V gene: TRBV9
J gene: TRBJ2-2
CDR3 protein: CASSVALAGNTGELFF

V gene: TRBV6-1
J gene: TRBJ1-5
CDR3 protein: CASNMDRDQPQHF

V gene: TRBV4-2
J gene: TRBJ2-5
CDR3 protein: CASSQTGTLQETQYF

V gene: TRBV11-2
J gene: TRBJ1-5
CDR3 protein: CASSLGENQPQHF

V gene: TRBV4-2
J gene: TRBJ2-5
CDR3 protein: CASSRRQGGEETQYF

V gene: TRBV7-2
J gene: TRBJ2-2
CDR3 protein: CASSLLRHTTGELFF

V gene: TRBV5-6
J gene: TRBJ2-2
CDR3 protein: CASSWDGGPDTGELFF

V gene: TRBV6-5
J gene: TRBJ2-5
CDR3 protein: CASSLRRRETQYF

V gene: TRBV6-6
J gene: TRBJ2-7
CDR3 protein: CASSYYGQGEQYF

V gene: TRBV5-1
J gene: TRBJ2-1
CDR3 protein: CASSPTGQFYNEQFF

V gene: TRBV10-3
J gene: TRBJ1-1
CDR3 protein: CAISESRGSTEAFF

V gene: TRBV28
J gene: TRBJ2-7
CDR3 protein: CASQNQFHEQYF

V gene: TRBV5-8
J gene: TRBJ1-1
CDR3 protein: CASSLPGRMNTEAFF

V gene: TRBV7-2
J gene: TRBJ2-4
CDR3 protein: CASSLRGRGPEDIQYF

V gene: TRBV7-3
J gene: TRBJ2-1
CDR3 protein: CASSLLAGVPTYNEQFF

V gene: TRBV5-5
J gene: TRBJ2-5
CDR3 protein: CASSLLPAQETQYF

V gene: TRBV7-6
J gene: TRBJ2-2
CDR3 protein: CASSKAVGANTGELFF

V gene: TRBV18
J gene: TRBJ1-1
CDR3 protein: CASSPPSLRGTEAFF

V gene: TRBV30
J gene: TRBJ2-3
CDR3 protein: CAWSPSSGIDGTQYF

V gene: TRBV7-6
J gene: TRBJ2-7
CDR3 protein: CASSSSFYGVYEQYF

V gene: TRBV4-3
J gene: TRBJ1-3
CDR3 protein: CASSHTGSGNTIYF

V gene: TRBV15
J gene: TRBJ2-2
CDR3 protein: CATSKYTGGAAGELFF

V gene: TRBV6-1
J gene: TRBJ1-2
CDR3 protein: CASRGDGNYGYTF

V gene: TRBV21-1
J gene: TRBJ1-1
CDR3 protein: CASRRGWGTEAFF

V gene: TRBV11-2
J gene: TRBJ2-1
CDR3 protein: CASSLVVGNSEQFF

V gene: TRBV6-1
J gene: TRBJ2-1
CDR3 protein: CASSTRNNEQFF

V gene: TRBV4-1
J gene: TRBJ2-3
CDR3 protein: CASSQLAPPTDTQYF

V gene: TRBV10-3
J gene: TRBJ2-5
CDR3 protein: CAISELAGLYETQYF

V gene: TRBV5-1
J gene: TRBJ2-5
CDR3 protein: CASQQGLREETQYF

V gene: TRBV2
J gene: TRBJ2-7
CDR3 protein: CASTLDRGEQYF

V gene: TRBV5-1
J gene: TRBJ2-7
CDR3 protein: CASSLLGTVGSYEQYF

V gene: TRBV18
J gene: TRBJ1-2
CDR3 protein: CASSPREGGYTF

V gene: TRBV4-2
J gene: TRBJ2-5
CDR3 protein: CASSRDNSGTFQETQYF

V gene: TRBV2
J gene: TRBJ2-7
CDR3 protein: CASKRVGEQYF

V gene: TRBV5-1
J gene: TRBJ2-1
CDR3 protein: CASIPRPGVYNEQFF

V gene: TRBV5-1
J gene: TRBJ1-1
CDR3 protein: CASSLLGARADTEAFF

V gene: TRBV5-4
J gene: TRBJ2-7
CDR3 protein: CASSLGVREGPGEQYF

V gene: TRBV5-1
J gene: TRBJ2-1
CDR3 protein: CASSLLTSAVWNEQFF

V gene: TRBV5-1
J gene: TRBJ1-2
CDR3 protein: CASSPIAGADGYTF

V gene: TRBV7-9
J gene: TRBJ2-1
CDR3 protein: CASSFEFF

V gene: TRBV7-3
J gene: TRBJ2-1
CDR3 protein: CASSLSADSYNEQFF

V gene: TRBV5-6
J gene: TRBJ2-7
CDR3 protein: CASSPAGGRYEQYF

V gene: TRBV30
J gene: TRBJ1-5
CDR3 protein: CAWSSRGPDREYQPQHF

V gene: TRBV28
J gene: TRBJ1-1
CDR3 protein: CASSLGSGYSEAFF

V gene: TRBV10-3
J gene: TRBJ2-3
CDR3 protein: CAISEFRGRTDTQYF

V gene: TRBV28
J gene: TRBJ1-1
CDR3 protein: CASSKTGAAVEAFF

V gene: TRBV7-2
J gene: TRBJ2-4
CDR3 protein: CASSLTPGGNIQYF

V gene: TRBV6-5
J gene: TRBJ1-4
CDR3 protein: CASSYSTGGAEKLFF

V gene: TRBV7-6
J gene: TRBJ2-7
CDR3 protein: CASSPTSGRAHEQYF

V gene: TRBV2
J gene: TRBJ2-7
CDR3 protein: CASSPLGRVLYEQYF

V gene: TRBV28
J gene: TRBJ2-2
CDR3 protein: CASSRGRAGELFF

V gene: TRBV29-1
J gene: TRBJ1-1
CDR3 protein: CSVKRTALNTEAFF

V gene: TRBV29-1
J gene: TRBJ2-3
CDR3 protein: CSVEDPRGADTQYF

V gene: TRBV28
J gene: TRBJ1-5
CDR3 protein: CATQSRGVGANQPQHF

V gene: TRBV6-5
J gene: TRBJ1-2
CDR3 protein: CASSYGRPGPGGYTF

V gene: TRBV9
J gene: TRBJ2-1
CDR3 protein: CASSVVAGGYNEQFF

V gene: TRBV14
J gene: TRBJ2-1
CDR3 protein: CASSQKAGRSYNEQFF

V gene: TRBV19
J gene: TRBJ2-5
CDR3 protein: CASMQSSGRAGGETQYF